One sample yielded the 22 T cell receptor beta chains listed below, sequenced in a study of OX40 agonist ivuxolimab in advanced cancers. This table comes from immunoSEQ multiplex PCR, and its TCRdb copy is limited to in-frame clones, with some not included. The sample records more than 40,000 clones, about 88% being singletons. Specimen: CD4+ or CD8+ T cells sorted from blood, collected in a trial of the OX40 agonist ivuxolimab. Receptors originate from an adult with an advanced solid tumor such as melanoma, head and neck, liver or kidney cancer.

V gene TRBV28 combines with J gene TRBJ1-5; possible D gene TRBD1, 6 bases. CDR1 is MDHEN and CDR2 is SYDVKM in the germline V gene. The CDR3 has 15 amino acids. Trimming took 6 bases from V and 2 from J, leaving 14 bases between them. CDR3 in amino acids: CASSLTGTGNQPQHF. CDR3 DNA sequence: TGTGCCAGCAGCCTCACAGGGACGGGCAATCAGCCCCAGCATTTT. The full variable domain, with the rest looked up from reference TRBV28 and TRBJ1-5, is DVKVTQSSRYLVKRTGEKVFLECVQDMDHENMFWYRQDPGLGLRLIYFSYDVKMKEKGDIPEGYSVSREKKERFSLILESASTNQTSMYLCASSLTGTGNQPQHFGDGTRLSIL.

The chain employs TRBV11-2 and TRBJ2-7; a weak D match, TRBD1 (5 bases). V gave up 1 base and J gave up 2 bases, with 9 bases separating them. CDR3 length: 14 amino acids. Germline V CDR1 and CDR2: SGHAT, FQNNGV. The chain's CDR3 is CASSLGGLTYEQYF. DNA for the CDR3: TGTGCCAGCAGCTTAGGGGGCTTGACCTACGAGCAGTACTTC. Together with reference TRBV11-2 and TRBJ2-7, the CDR3 gives the full variable domain: EAGVAQSPRYKIIEKRQSVAFWCNPISGHATLYWYQQILGQGPKLLIQFQNNGVVDDSQLPKDRFSAERLKGVDSTLKIQPAKLEDSAVYLCASSLGGLTYEQYFGPGTRLTVT.

CDR3 protein: CADRAGGQETQYF. CDR3 nucleotide sequence: TGTGCCGACAGAGCGGGAGGGCAAGAGACCCAGTACTTC. This chain uses TRBV2 with TRBJ2-5; 10 bases are a match to TRBD2. CDR1 SNHLY and CDR2 FYNNEI come from the germline V gene. The J segment lost 2 bases and the V segment lost 11 bases, leaving 5 bases of the junction unmatched. The CDR3 has 13 residues. The complete variable domain, with remaining parts taken from reference TRBV2 and TRBJ2-5, reads EPEVTQTPSHQVTQMGQEVILRCVPISNHLYFYWYRQILGQKVEFLVSFYNNEISEKSEIFDDQFSVERPDGSNFTLKIRSTKLEDSAMYFCADRAGGQETQYFGPGTRLLVL.

This sequence joins TRBV5-5 and TRBJ1-1; TRBD1 matches at 9 bases. Trimming took 4 bases from V and 0 from J; bases not matched to a gene: 10. Germline CDR1 is SGHKS and CDR2 is YYEKEE (reference sequence). This CDR3 is 17 amino acids long. The DNA of the CDR3 is TGTGCCAGCAGCCCTGACAGGGGGTATATAATGAACACTGAAGCTTTCTTT. Translated: CASSPDRGYIMNTEAFF.

DNA of the CDR3: TGTGCCAGCAGCCTAATCCCGGGAGGTTCCTCTGGAAACACCATATATTTT. Its protein product is CASSLIPGGSSGNTIYF. The rearrangement links TRBV7-6 to TRBJ1-3; no clear D gene. Germline loops: CDR1 SGHVS, CDR2 FNYEAQ. The V gene lost 5 bases and the J gene lost 0 bases, with 17 bases spanning the gap. The CDR3 extends over 17 amino acids. Looking up the rest from reference TRBV7-6 and TRBJ1-3 gives the full variable domain: GAGVSQSPRYKVTKRGQDVALRCDPISGHVSLYWYRQALGQGPEFLTYFNYEAQQDKSGLPNDRFSAERPEGSISTLTIQRTEQRDSAMYRCASSLIPGGSSGNTIYFGEGSWLTVV.

The CDR3 is CASSAAVQETQYF. The DNA of the CDR3 is TGCGCCAGCAGTGCGGCGGTCCAAGAGACCCAGTACTTC. The rearrangement uses TRBV10-1 and TRBJ2-5; no clear D. This CDR3 contains 13 residues. Trimming stripped 4 bases from V and 1 base from J, with 7 bases between. Germline-derived CDR1 and CDR2 are WNHNN and SYGVQD (reference sequence).

This clone appeared a single time. The rearrangement links TRBV11-3 to TRBJ1-2; no clear D gene. The V gene lost 3 bases and the J gene lost 2 bases, with 7 bases spanning the gap. Germline V gene sequence: CDR1 SGHNT, CDR2 YENEEA. The CDR3 has 13 amino acids. The CDR3 DNA sequence: TGTGCCAGCAGCTTTAACGGCAACTATGGCTACACCTTC. Amino acid sequence: CASSFNGNYGYTF.

J is TRBJ2-3 and V is TRBV18; TRBD2 aligns across 8 bases. The germline V gene has CDR1 KGHSH and CDR2 LQKENI. CDR3 size: 15 residues. V shed 4 bases and J 2 bases; nucleotides not matched to a gene: 5. CDR3 bases: TGTGCCAGCTCACGCTATAGCGGGACCACAGATACGCAGTATTTT. It yields the protein CASSRYSGTTDTQYF.

V and J are TRBV4-2 and TRBJ2-1; 8 bases map to TRBD2. The CDR3 covers 15 residues. V gave up 4 bases and J gave up 7 bases; unmatched junction bases: 9. Germline lookup yields CDR1 LGHNA and CDR2 YNFKEQ. The CDR3 DNA follows: TGTGCCAGCAGCCTTATGCGGGAGGCTCGGAATGAGCAGTTCTTC. It translates to CASSLMREARNEQFF.

This clone was picked up one time. The chain's CDR3 is CASRGTSGTINYEQYF. DNA of the CDR3: TGTGCCAGCAGAGGGACTAGCGGGACGATTAACTACGAGCAGTACTTC. The V and J genes are TRBV6-6 and TRBJ2-7; the match to TRBD2 covers 13 bases. Germline lookup yields CDR1 MNHNY and CDR2 SVGAGI (reference sequence). There are 16 residues in the CDR3. V lost 6 bases to trimming and J lost 3 bases; unmatched junction nucleotides: 8.

This clone was detected once. The rearrangement links TRBV5-1 to TRBJ1-2; 7 bases are shared with TRBD1. From germline, CDR1 is SGHRS and CDR2 YFSETQ. The CDR3 is 12 residues long. Trimming at V came to 3 bases and at J to 5 bases, leaving 1 base not matched to a gene. CDR3 residues: CASSWGQYGYTF. The CDR3, as DNA: TGCGCCAGCAGCTGGGGACAGTATGGCTACACCTTC.

The gene calls are TRBV21-1 and TRBJ2-7; no DNA check was done on the table's D call, TRBD1. TRBV21-1 represents a pseudogene. The CDR3 covers 14 residues. CDR3 protein: CASSAGQLPYEQYF. For the CDR3, the DNA is TGTGCCAGCAGCGCGGGACAGCTACCCTACGAGCAGTACTTC.

This chain uses TRBV11-3 with TRBJ2-7, with TRBD2 identical over 7 bases. CDR3 length equals 15 residues. J gave up 4 bases and V 2 bases, and 8 bases lay outside the gene matches. Germline lookup yields CDR1 SGHNT and CDR2 YENEEA. CDR3 protein: CASSLLGGGTYEQYF. CDR3 sequence (DNA): TGTGCCAGCAGCTTATTGGGGGGAGGGACTTACGAGCAGTACTTC.

CDR3 sequence: CASKYNSNQPQHF. The CDR3 nucleotides are TGTGCCAGTAAGTATAATAGCAATCAGCCCCAGCATTTT. V and J are TRBV19 and TRBJ1-5; D remains ambiguous. The CDR3 has 13 amino acids. Germline values: CDR1 LNHDA, CDR2 SQIVND (reference sequence). Trimming left V 7 bases short and J 0 bases short, with 7 bases between. The full variable domain, in which reference TRBV19 and TRBJ1-5 provide the parts outside the CDR3, is DGGITQSPKYLFRKEGQNVTLSCEQNLNHDAMYWYRQDPGQGLRLIYYSQIVNDFQKGDIAEGYSVSREKKESFPLTVTSAQKNPTAFYLCASKYNSNQPQHFGDGTRLSIL.

The genes are TRBV5-1 and TRBJ2-1; 10 nucleotides agree with TRBD2. The length of the CDR3 is 15 residues. The germline gives CDR1 SGHRS, CDR2 YFSETQ. V was pared by 6 bases and J by 8 bases, with 11 bases of the junction left unmatched. Written as DNA, the CDR3 is TGCGCCAGCAAGCTAGCGGGAGATAGTGCCTATGAGCAGTTCTTC. It codes for CASKLAGDSAYEQFF. Based on the CDR3 plus reference TRBV5-1 and TRBJ2-1, the full variable domain is KAGVTQTPRYLIKTRGQQVTLSCSPISGHRSVSWYQQTPGQGLQFLFEYFSETQRNKGNFPGRFSGRQFSNSRSEMNVSTLELGDSALYLCASKLAGDSAYEQFFGPGTRLTVL.

The rearrangement joins TRBV5-1 to TRBJ1-3; 8 nucleotides align to TRBD1. Germline CDR1 and CDR2: SGHRS and YFSETQ. The V segment lost 1 base and the J segment 2 bases; nucleotides outside the gene matches: 8. The CDR3 sequence is 17 residues long. CDR3 nucleotides: TGCGCCAGCAGCTTGTCCGGACAGGGACCCCCTGGAAACACCATATATTTT. Translating it yields CASSLSGQGPPGNTIYF.

This chain uses TRBV6-6 with TRBJ2-1; 8 positions agree with TRBD2. The germline V gene encodes CDR1 MNHNY and CDR2 SVGAGI (reference sequence). The length of the CDR3 is 14 residues. The trim removed 6 bases at V and 6 bases at J, leaving 7 bases unmatched. The CDR3 bases are TGTGCCAGCAGCAGCGGGAGTGTCGGCAATGAGCAGTTCTTC. This gives the protein CASSSGSVGNEQFF.

This clone occurred a few times. The J gene is TRBJ2-5, the V gene TRBV10-3; D perhaps matches TRBD1 (6 bases). The germline V gene has CDR1 ENHRY and CDR2 SYGVKD. Trimming cost V 6 bases and J 3 bases, with 11 bases left between them. The CDR3 runs 13 residues. The CDR3 nucleotides read TGTGCCATCAGCTTGCGGACAGAAGAGACCCAGTACTTC. Amino acids: CAISLRTEETQYF.

The V gene is TRBV5-1, the J gene TRBJ2-5; possible D gene TRBD2, 7 bases. Per the germline V gene, CDR1 is SGHRS and CDR2 is YFSETQ. The CDR3 has 15 amino acids. V was pared by 1 base and J by 4 bases, with 14 bases between. This CDR3 reads CASSLMGGGGETQYF. The CDR3 DNA follows: TGCGCCAGCAGCTTGATGGGGGGCGGGGGAGAGACCCAGTACTTC.

This clone turned up a few times. The chain is built from TRBV29-1 and TRBJ1-1; D not resolved. CDR1 and CDR2 (germline): SQVTM, ANQGSEA. The CDR3 spans 10 residues. Trimming shortened V by 6 bases and J by 6 bases, and 8 bases separated the two germline ends. The CDR3 sequence: CSVLAPEAFF. The CDR3, as DNA: TGCAGCGTCCTAGCCCCTGAAGCTTTCTTT.

The rearrangement joins TRBV27 to TRBJ2-3; no clear D. The CDR3 is 13 amino acids. V was clipped by 6 bases and J by 0 bases, with 7 bases between them. Per germline, CDR1 MNHEY and CDR2 SMNVEV (reference sequence). CDR3: CASSLTSTDTQYF. In nucleotides, the CDR3 is TGTGCCAGCAGCCTAACTAGCACAGATACGCAGTATTTT.

The V and J genes are TRBV5-1 and TRBJ2-7; 8 bases agree with TRBD1. With V trimmed by 0 bases and J by 5 bases, 7 bases remained unmatched. Per the germline V gene, CDR1 is SGHRS and CDR2 is YFSETQ. The CDR3 is 15 residues long. This CDR3 reads CASSLAEQGEHEQYF. The CDR3 DNA sequence: TGCGCCAGCAGCTTGGCCGAACAGGGGGAGCACGAGCAGTACTTC.